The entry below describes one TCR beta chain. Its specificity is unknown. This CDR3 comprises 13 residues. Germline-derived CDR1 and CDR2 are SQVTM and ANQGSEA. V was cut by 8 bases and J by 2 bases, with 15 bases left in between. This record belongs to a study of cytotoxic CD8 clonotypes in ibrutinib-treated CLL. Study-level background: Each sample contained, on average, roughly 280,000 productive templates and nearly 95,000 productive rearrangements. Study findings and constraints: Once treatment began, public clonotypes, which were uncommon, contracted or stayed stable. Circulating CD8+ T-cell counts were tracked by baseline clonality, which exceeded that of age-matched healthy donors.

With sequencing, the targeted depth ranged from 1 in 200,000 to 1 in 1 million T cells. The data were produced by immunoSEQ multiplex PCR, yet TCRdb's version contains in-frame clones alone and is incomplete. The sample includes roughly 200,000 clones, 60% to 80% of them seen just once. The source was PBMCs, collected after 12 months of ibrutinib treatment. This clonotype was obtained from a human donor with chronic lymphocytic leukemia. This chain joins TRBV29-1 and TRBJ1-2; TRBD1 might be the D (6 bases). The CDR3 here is CSSIGGGNYGYTF. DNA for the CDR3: TGCAGCTCCATCGGGGGGGGCAACTATGGCTACACCTTC.